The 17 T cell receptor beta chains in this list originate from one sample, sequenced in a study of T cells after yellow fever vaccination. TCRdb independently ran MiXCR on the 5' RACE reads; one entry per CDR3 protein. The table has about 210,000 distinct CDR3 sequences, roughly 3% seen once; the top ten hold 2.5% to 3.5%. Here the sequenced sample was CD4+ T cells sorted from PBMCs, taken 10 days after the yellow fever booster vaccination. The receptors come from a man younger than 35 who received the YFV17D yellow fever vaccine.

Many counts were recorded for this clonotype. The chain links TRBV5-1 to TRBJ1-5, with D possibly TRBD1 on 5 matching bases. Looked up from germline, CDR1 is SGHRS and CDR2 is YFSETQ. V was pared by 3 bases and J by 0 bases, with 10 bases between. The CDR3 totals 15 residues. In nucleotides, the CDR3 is TGCGCCAGCAGCTCCGGGACGGGTAGCAATCAGCCCCAGCATTTT. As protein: CASSSGTGSNQPQHF.

The CDR3 is CASSPVFADTQYF. The DNA of the CDR3 is TGTGCCAGCAGCCCCGTGTTCGCAGATACGCAGTATTTT. The chain carries TRBV7-2 and TRBJ2-3, with no clear D. The germline V and J ends were trimmed by 5 bases and 4 bases, with 10 bases remaining between them. This CDR3 has 13 amino acids. CDR1 and CDR2 from the germline V gene are SGHTA and FQGNSA.

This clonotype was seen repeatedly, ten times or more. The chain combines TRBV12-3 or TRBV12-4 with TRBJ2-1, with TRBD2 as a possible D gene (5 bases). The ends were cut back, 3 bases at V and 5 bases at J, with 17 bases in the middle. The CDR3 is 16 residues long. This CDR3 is CASSFRGSSPHNEQFF. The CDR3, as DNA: TGTGCCAGCAGTTTCCGGGGTAGTAGCCCCCACAATGAGCAGTTCTTC.

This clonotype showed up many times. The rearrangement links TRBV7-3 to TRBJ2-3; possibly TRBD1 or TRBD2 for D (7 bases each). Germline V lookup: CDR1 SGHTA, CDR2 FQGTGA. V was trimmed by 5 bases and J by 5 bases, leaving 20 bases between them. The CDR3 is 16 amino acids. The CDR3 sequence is CASSPQDTGEGDTQYF. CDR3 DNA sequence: TGTGCCAGCAGCCCTCAGGACACAGGGGAGGGAGATACGCAGTATTTT.

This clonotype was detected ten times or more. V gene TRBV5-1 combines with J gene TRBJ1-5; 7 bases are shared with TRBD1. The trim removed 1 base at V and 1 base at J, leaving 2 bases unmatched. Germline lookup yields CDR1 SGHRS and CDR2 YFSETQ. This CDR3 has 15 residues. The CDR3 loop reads CASSLMTGSNQPQHF. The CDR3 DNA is TGCGCCAGCAGCTTGATGACAGGGAGCAATCAGCCCCAGCATTTT.

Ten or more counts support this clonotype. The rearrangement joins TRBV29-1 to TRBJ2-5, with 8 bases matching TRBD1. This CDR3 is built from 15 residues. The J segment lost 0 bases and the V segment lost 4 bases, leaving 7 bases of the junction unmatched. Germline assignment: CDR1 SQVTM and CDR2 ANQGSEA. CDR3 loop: CSVGGQGGHQETQYF. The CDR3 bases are TGCAGCGTTGGCGGACAGGGTGGTCACCAAGAGACCCAGTACTTC.

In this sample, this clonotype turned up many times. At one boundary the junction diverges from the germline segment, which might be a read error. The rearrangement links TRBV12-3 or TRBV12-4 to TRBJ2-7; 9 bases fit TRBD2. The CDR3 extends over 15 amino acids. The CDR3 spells CASSVAGDSSYEQYF. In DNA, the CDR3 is TGTGCCAGCAGTGTAGCGGGGGACAGCTCCTACGAGCAGTACTTC.

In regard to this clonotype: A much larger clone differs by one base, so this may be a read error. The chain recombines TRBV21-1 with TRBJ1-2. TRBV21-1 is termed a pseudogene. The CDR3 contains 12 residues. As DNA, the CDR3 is TGTGCCAGCTGCAAAGAAGACTATGGCTACACCTTC. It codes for CASCKEDYGYTF.

DNA of the CDR3: TGTGCCAGCAGCTTAGACGGGACAGGGTTCTCTGAGCAGTTCTTC. Amino acids: CASSLDGTGFSEQFF. The chain links TRBV11-3 to TRBJ2-1, with 9 positions matching TRBD1. The CDR3 has 15 residues. CDR1 SGHNT and CDR2 YENEEA come from the germline V gene. The junction had 6 bases not matched to a gene; V was cut back by 0 bases and J by 9 bases.

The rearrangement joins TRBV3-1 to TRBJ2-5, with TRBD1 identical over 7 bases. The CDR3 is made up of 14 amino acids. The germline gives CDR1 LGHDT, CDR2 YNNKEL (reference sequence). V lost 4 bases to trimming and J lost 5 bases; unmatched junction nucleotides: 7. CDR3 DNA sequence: TGTGCCAGCAGCCTAGACAGGGAGCGGGAGACCCAGTACTTC. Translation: CASSLDRERETQYF.

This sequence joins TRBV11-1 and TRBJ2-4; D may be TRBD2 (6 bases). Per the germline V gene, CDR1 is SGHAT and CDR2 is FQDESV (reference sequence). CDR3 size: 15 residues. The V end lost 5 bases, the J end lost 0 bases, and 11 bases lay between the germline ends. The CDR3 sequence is CASSRDLIAKNIQYF. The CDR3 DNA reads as TGTGCCAGCAGCCGGGACTTAATAGCCAAAAACATTCAGTACTTC. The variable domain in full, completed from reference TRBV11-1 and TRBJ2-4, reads EAEVAQSPRYKITEKSQAVAFWCDPISGHATLYWYRQILGQGPELLVQFQDESVVDDSQLPKDRFSAERLKGVDSTLKIQPAELGDSAMYLCASSRDLIAKNIQYFGAGTRLSVL.

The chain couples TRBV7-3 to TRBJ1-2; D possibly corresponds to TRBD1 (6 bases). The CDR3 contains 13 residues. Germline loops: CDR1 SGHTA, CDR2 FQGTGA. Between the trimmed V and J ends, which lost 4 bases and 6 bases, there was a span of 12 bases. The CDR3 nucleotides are TGTGCCAGCAGCTCCCAGGACAGAAATGGCTACACCTTC. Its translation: CASSSQDRNGYTF.

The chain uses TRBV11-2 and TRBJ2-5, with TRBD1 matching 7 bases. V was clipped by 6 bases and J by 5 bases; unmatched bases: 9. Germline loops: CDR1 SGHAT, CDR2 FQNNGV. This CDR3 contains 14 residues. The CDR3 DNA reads TGTGCCAGCAGGAGGGGGCCTGAAAGGGAGACCCAGTACTTC. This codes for CASRRGPERETQYF.

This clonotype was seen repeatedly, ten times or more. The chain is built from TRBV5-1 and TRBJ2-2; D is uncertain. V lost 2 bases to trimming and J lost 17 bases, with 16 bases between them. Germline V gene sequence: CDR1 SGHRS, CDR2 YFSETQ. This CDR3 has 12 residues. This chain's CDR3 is CASSLPGPSNFF. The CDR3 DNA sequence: TGCGCCAGCAGCTTACCCGGGCCGTCGAATTTTTTT.

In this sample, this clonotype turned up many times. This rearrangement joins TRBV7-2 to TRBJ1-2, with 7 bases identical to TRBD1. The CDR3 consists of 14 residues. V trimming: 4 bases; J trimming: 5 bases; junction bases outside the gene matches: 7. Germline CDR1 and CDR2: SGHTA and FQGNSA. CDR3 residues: CASSWSGQDYGYTF. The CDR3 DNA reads TGTGCCAGCAGCTGGAGTGGACAGGATTATGGCTACACCTTC. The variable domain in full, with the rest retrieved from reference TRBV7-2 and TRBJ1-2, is GAGVSQSPSNKVTEKGKDVELRCDPISGHTALYWYRQSLGQGLEFLIYFQGNSAPDKSGLPSDRFSAERTGGSVSTLTIQRTQQEDSAVYLCASSWSGQDYGYTFGSGTRLTVV.

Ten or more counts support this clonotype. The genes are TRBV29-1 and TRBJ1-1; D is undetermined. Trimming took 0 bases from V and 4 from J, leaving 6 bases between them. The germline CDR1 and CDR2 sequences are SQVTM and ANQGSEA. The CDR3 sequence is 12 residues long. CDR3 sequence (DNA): TGCAGCGTTGAAGATGGTGGCACTGAAGCTTTCTTT. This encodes CSVEDGGTEAFF.

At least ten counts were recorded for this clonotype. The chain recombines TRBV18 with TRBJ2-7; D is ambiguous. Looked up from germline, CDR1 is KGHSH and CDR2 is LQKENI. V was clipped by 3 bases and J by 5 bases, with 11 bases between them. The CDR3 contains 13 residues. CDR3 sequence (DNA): TGTGCCAGCTCACCCCCCTCCGCGAACGAGCAGTACTTC. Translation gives CASSPPSANEQYF.